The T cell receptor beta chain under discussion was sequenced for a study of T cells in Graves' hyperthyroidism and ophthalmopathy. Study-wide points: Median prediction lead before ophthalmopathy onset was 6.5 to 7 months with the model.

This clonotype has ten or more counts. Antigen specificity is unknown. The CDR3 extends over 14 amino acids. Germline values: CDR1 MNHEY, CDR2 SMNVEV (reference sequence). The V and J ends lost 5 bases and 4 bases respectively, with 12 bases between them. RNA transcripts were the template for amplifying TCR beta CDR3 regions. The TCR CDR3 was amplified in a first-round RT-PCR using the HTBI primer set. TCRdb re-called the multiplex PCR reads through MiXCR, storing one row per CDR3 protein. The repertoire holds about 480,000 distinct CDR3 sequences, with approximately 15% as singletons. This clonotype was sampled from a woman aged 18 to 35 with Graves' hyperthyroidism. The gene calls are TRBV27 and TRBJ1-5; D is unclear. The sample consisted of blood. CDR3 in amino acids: CASSGSGWNQPQHF. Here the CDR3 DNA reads TGTGCCAGCAGTGGGTCGGGTTGGAATCAGCCCCAGCATTTT.